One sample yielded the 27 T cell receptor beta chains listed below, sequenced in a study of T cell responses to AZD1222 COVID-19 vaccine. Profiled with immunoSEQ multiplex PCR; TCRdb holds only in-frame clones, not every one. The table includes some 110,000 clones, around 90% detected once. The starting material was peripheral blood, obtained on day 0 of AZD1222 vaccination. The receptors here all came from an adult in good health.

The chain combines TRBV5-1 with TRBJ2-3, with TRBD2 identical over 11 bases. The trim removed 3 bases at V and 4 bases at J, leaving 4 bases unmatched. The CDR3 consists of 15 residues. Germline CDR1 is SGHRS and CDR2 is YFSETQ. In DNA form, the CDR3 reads TGCGCCAGCAGCTACACTAGCGGGGGTCCAGATACGCAGTATTTT. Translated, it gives CASSYTSGGPDTQYF.

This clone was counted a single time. The CDR3 protein is CASSLWTDKIRFEAFF. CDR3 nucleotide sequence: TGTGCCAGCAGCTTGTGGACAGACAAAATACGATTTGAAGCTTTCTTT. The rearrangement uses TRBV27 and TRBJ1-1; D is possibly TRBD1 (6 bases). CDR1 MNHEY and CDR2 SMNVEV come from the germline V gene (reference sequence). Trimming shortened V by 6 bases and J by 7 bases, and 24 bases separated the two germline ends. The CDR3 covers 16 residues.

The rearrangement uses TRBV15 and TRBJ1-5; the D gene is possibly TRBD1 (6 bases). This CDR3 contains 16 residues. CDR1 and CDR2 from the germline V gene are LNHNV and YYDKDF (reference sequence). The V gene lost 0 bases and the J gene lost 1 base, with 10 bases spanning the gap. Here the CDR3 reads CATSRDRGASNQPQHF. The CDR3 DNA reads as TGTGCCACCAGCAGAGATCGGGGGGCGAGCAATCAGCCCCAGCATTTT.

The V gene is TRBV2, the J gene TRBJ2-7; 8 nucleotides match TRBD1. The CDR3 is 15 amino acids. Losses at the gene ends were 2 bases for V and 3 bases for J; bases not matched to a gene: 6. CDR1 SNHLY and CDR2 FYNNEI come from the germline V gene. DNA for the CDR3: TGTGCCAGCAGTGAAAACAGGGGGGAACTCTACGAGCAGTACTTC. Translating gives CASSENRGELYEQYF. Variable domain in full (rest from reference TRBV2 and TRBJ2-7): EPEVTQTPSHQVTQMGQEVILRCVPISNHLYFYWYRQILGQKVEFLVSFYNNEISEKSEIFDDQFSVERPDGSNFTLKIRSTKLEDSAMYFCASSENRGELYEQYFGPGTRLTVT.

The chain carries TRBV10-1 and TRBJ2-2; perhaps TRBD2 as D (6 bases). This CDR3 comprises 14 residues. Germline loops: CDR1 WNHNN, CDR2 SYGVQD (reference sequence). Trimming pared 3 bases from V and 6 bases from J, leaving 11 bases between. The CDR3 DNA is TGCGCCAGCAGTGAAACTAGCTGGTCCGGGGAGCTGTTTTTT. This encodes CASSETSWSGELFF.

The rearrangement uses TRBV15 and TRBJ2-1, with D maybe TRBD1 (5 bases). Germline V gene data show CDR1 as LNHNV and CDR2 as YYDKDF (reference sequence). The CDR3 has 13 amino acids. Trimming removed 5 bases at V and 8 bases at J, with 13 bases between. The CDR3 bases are TGTGCCACCAGCCGGCCAGGGCCGTATGAGCAGTTCTTC. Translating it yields CATSRPGPYEQFF.

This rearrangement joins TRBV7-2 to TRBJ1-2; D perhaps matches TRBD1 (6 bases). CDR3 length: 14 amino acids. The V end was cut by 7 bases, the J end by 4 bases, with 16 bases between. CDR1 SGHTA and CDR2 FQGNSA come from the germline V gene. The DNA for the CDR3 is TGTGCCAGCAACCCCCGGGACATGATCTATGGCTACACCTTC. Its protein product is CASNPRDMIYGYTF.

The CDR3 region is CASSPDGEKLFF. CDR3 coding DNA: TGTGCCAGCAGCCCCGACGGGGAAAAACTGTTTTTT. The chain is built from TRBV6-5 and TRBJ1-4, with D hard to call. Germline V gives CDR1 MNHEY, CDR2 SVGAGI. This CDR3 region has 12 residues. V was cut by 6 bases and J by 8 bases, with 10 bases left in between.

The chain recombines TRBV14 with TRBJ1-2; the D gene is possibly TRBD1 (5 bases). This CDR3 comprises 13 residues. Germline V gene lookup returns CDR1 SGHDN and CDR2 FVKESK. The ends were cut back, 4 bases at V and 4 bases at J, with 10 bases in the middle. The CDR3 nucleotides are TGTGCCAGCAGCCCCGGGGCAGCCTATGGCTACACCTTC. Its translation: CASSPGAAYGYTF.

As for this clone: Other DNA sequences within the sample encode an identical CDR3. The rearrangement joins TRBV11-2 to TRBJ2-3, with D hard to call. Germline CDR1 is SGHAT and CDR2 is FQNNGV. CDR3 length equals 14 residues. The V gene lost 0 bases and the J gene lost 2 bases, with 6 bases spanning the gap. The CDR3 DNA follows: TGTGCCAGCAGCTTAGATCGGAACACAGATACGCAGTATTTT. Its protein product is CASSLDRNTDTQYF.

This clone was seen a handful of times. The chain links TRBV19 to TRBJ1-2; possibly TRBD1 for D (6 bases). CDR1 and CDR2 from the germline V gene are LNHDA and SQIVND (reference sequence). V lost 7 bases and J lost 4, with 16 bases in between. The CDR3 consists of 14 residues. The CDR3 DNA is TGTGCCAGTATACACACAGGGAACGGCTATGGCTACACCTTC. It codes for CASIHTGNGYGYTF.

CDR3 in DNA: TGTGCCAGCAGTCAGGGACCTGGCACAGATACGCAGTATTTT. Its protein is CASSQGPGTDTQYF. This chain uses TRBV7-6 with TRBJ2-3; D possibly uses TRBD1 or TRBD2 (5 bases each). V lost 6 bases to trimming and J lost 1 base, with 11 bases between them. CDR3 length: 14 residues. Germline-derived CDR1 and CDR2 are SGHVS and FNYEAQ.

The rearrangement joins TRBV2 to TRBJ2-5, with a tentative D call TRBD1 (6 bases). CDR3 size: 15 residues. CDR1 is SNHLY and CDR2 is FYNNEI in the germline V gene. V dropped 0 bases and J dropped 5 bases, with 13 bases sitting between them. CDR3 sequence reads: CASSEAVTGWETQYF. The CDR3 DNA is TGTGCCAGCAGTGAAGCAGTCACAGGGTGGGAGACCCAGTACTTC.

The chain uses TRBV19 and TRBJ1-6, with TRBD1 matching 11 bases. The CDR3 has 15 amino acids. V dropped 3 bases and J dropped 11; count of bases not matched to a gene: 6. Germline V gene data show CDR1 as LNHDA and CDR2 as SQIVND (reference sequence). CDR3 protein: CASSIPGTGGAPLHF. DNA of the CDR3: TGTGCCAGTAGTATCCCCGGGACAGGGGGAGCACCCCTCCACTTT.

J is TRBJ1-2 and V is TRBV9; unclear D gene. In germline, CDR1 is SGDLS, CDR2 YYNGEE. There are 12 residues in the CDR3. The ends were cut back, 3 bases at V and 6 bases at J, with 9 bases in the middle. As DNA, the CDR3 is TGTGCCAGCAGCGCCGGAGTGGATGGCTACACCTTC. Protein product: CASSAGVDGYTF.

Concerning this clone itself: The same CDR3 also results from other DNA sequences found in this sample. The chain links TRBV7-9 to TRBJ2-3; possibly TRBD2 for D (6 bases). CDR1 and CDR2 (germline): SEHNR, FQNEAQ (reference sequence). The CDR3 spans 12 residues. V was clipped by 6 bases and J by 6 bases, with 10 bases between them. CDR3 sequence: CASSSLADTQYF. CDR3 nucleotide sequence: TGTGCCAGCAGTTCTCTAGCGGATACGCAGTATTTT.

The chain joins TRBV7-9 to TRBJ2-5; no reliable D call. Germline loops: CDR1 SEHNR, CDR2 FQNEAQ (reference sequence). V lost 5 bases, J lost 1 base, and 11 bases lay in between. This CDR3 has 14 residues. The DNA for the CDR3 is TGTGCCAGCAGCCCCTGGGGTCCCCAAGAGACCCAGTACTTC. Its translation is CASSPWGPQETQYF.

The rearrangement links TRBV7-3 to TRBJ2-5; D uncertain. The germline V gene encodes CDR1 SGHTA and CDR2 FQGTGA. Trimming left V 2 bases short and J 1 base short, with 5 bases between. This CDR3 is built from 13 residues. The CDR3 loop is CASSLAPQETQYF. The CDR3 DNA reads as TGTGCCAGCAGCTTAGCACCCCAAGAGACCCAGTACTTC.

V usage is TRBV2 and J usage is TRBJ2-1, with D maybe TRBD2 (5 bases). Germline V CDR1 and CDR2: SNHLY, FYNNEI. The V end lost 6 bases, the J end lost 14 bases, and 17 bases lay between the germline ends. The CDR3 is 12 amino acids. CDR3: CASSRAARLEFF. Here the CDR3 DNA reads TGTGCCAGCAGCAGAGCGGCTAGGCTAGAGTTCTTC.

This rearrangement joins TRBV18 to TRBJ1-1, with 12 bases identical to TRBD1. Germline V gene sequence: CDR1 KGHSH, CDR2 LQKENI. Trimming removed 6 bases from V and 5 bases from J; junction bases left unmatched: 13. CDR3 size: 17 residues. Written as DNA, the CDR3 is TGTGCCAGCTCCCGCGCCGGGACAGGGGGCGGGGGAACTGAAGCTTTCTTT. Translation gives CASSRAGTGGGGTEAFF.

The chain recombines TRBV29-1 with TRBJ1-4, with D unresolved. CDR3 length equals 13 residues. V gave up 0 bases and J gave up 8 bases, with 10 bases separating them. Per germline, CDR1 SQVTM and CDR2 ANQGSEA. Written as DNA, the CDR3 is TGCAGCGTTGAAGATCGGGCCAGAGAAAAACTGTTTTTT. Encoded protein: CSVEDRAREKLFF.

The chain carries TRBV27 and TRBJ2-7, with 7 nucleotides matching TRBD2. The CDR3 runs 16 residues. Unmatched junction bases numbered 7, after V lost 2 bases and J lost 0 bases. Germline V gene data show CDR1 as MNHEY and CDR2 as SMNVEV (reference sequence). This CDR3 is CASSLTAGLPSYEQYF. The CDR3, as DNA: TGTGCCAGCAGTTTAACGGCGGGACTACCCTCCTACGAGCAGTACTTC.

CDR3 protein: CASSSEQGAYGYTF. CDR3 DNA sequence: TGTGCCAGCAGCTCTGAACAGGGCGCCTATGGCTACACCTTC. The chain recombines TRBV7-8 with TRBJ1-2; tentative D call: TRBD1 (6 bases). V gave up 4 bases and J gave up 4 bases, with 13 bases separating them. The CDR3 consists of 14 residues. Germline CDR1 and CDR2: SGHVS and FQNEAQ.

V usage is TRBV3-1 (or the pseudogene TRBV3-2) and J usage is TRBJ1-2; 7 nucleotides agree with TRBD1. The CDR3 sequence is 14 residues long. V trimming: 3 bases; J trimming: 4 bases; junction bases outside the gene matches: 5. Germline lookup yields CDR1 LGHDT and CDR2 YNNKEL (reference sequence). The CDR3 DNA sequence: TGTGCCAGCAGCCAGGGACAGACCCCCTATGGCTACACCTTC. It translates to CASSQGQTPYGYTF.

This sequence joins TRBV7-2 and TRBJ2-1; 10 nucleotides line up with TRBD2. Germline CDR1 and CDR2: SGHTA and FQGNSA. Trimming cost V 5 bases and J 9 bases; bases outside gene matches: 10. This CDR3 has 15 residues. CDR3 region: CASSAGSGGPIEQFF. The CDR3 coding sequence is TGTGCCAGCAGCGCGGGTAGCGGGGGGCCCATTGAGCAGTTCTTC.

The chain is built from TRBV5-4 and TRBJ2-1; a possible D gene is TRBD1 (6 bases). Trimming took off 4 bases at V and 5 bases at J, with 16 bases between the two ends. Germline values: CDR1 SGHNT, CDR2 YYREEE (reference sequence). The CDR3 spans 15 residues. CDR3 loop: CASSVGAWGNNEQFF. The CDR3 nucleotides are TGTGCCAGCAGCGTGGGGGCATGGGGCAACAATGAGCAGTTCTTC.

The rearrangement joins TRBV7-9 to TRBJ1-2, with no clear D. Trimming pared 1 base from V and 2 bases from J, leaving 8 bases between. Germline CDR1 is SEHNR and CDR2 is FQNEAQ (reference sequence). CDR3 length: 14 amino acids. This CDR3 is CASSLGNTNYGYTF. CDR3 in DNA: TGTGCCAGCAGCTTAGGCAACACAAACTATGGCTACACCTTC. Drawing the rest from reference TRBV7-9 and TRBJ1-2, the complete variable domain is DTGVSQNPRHKITKRGQNVTFRCDPISEHNRLYWYRQTLGQGPEFLTYFQNEAQLEKSRLLSDRFSAERPKGSFSTLEIQRTEQGDSAMYLCASSLGNTNYGYTFGSGTRLTVV.